This section outlines one TCR beta chain sequence together with its context. This clone was seen a few times. Its antigen is unknown. The gene names and germline sequences used here belong to the mouse. The CDR3 is cut off 4 residues early in the read; its end comes from the germline J gene. Additional DNA sequences in this sample encode the identical CDR3. The data were obtained in a study of CD8+ T cells in alopecia areata (dated by TCRdb to the late 2010s). A note on the overall study: Female C3H/HeJ recipients, roughly 6-11 weeks old, were grafted with skin from C3H/HeJ donors with spontaneous alopecia (roughly 6-12 months old). In both human patients and the C3H/HeJ mouse model, the study applied high-throughput TCRbeta sequencing to look at T cell clonal expansion in alopecia areata. Scalp tissue and sorted CD4+ and CD8+ peripheral blood T cells from patchy and totalis/universalis alopecia areata patients and from healthy controls were covered by human TCRbeta sequencing. Scalp clonality was compared among normal scalp (n=4), patchy alopecia areata scalp (n=8), and alopecia totalis/universalis scalp (n=8). RNA was obtained with the PAXgene miRNA kit for fixed scalp, the miRNeasy kit for PBMCs, and the RNeasy kit for mouse skin. TCRbeta CDR3 regions were amplified by immunoSEQ multiplex PCR with 35 Vbeta forward and 13 Jbeta reverse primers.

Library preparation was by the immunoSEQ multiplex PCR assay. RNA was extracted from all samples and reverse transcribed into cDNA as template for TCR sequencing. First-strand cDNA was synthesized with SuperScript III using a 2:1 mix of oligo-dT and random hexamers. A synthetic immune receptor repertoire was used to assess amplification bias, and residual bias was removed computationally. Sequencing of the libraries was done on Illumina HiSeq using 60 bp reads that spanned the CDR3 and were read from J toward V. In the source study's methods: After raw reads were preprocessed to remove errors, the CDR3 was defined following IMGT conventions as running from the conserved cysteine to phenylalanine. Clonality was computed by normalizing Shannon entropy by log2 of the number of productive unique TCRs and subtracting the result from 1. CD4 or CD8 identity of scalp clones was inferred by cross-referencing scalp TCRbeta sequences with sorted blood CD4 and CD8 repertoires. TCRdb's version of the immuneACCESS table is confined to in-frame rearrangements and falls short of the full clone set. An unresolved V gene accounts for under half of the shortfall where checked; the remainder is of unknown origin. The V and J calls and clone size are taken from that table; D and trimming were inferred from the DNA. This sample holds under 350,000 clones in total, without any singletons. The ten largest account for more than 0.95% of the sample.

Via the germline V gene, CDR1 is NNHDY and CDR2 SYVADS. The CDR3 measures 14 amino acids from cysteine to phenylalanine. The DNA covers only part of the CDR3, 30 bases in frame from base 1. The full study reports these points: Unlike mouse skin, where gammadelta T cells dominate, normal human skin contains resident alphabeta T cells that get sequenced too, which complicates analysis of the scalp TCR repertoire. Compared with mice, TCR sequences shared between patients were less clear, possibly partly because of HLA diversity across the patient population. Lesional scalp, especially in alopecia totalis/universalis, showed higher clonality and more expanded CD8+ clones than normal scalp, suggesting antigenic drive.

Cells from pooled mouse cutaneous lymph nodes were stained for CD4, CD8alpha, NKG2D, NKG2ACE and other markers and then sorted on a BD Influx. The rearranged chain carries TRBV13-3 and TRBJ2-5, with 11 middle bases fitting TRBD2. The sample comprised CD4+ T cells sorted from a lymph node. The TCR sequence derives from a C3H/HeJ mouse with alopecia areata. The MHC haplotype that this mouse strain carries is H2-k. CDR3 DNA (partial): TGTGCCAGCAGCCCGGGACTGGGGGAAGAC. Translated, it reads CASSPGLGED. The entire CDR3 protein reads CASSPGLGEDTQYF.